The clone carrying this T cell receptor (beta chain) was detected a few times. Its antigen remains unknown. The germline V gene has CDR1 MNHEY and CDR2 SMNVEV (reference sequence). CDR3 length: 16 amino acids. Trimming at V came to 5 bases and at J to 2 bases, leaving 4 bases not matched to a gene. From the RT-PCR reads, TCRdb called clonotypes with MiXCR, one entry per CDR3 protein. This table has 500,000 or so distinct CDR3 sequences, 16% appearing once. These data originate in a study of response to subunit inactivated influenza vaccine. The study, taken as a whole, reports: Authors suggested each seasonal flu vaccination may recruit only limited numbers of new T cells.

The rearrangement links TRBV27 to TRBJ2-7; 15 positions match TRBD2. Sequencing was performed on CD4+ T cells sorted from PBMCs, taken 23 months after vaccination. This receptor was identified in a man aged 50 to 69 who received an inactivated influenza vaccine. The CDR3 DNA reads as TGTGCCAGCAGTGGCGGACTAGCGGGGGGGGCCTACGAGCAGTACTTC. It yields the protein CASSGGLAGGAYEQYF.